The 18 T cell receptor beta chains reported below all come from one sample, sequenced in a study of Ad26.COV2.S vaccination and SARS-CoV-2 variants. Described treatment: roughly 20 received Ad26.COV2.S at low or high dose, single or two shots; about 5 received placebo; per-sample allocation not given. Sampling took place 63 days after the first vaccine or placebo injection. Clones were read by immunoSEQ multiplex PCR, and TCRdb kept only the in-frame ones, dropping some. The repertoire holds under 500,000 clones, with about 90% as singletons. The sequencing used peripheral blood, collected in a trial of Ad26.COV2.S vaccine versus placebo. All receptors come from a person aged 18-65 years who received the Ad26.COV2.S COVID-19 vaccine or a placebo.

The chain joins TRBV11-2 to TRBJ2-7; D is unresolved. The V gene's germline CDR1 is SGHAT and CDR2 FQNNGV. This CDR3 spans 16 amino acids. Trimming left V 4 bases short and J 0 bases short, with 16 bases between. The CDR3 spells CASSSLLVRPSYEQYF. The CDR3 DNA follows: TGTGCCAGCAGCTCTCTGCTCGTGAGGCCCTCCTACGAGCAGTACTTC.

The chain carries TRBV6-2 or TRBV6-3 and TRBJ1-5; D is unresolved. Germline CDR1 is MNHEY and CDR2 is SVGEGT. This CDR3 contains 15 residues. The V and J ends lost 2 bases and 0 bases respectively, with 8 bases between them. CDR3 bases: TGTGCCAGCAGTTACGCGGAGTATAGCAATCAGCCCCAGCATTTT. It specifies CASSYAEYSNQPQHF.

This chain uses TRBV5-1 with TRBJ1-4, with D possibly matching TRBD1 (5 bases). The germline V gene has CDR1 SGHRS and CDR2 YFSETQ. The V and J ends lost 0 bases and 2 bases respectively, with 8 bases between them. This CDR3 contains 15 residues. CDR3 in amino acids: CASSLAGGTNEKLFF. CDR3 sequence (DNA): TGCGCCAGCAGCTTGGCGGGGGGGACTAATGAAAAACTGTTTTTT. Looking up the rest from reference TRBV5-1 and TRBJ1-4 gives the full variable domain: KAGVTQTPRYLIKTRGQQVTLSCSPISGHRSVSWYQQTPGQGLQFLFEYFSETQRNKGNFPGRFSGRQFSNSRSEMNVSTLELGDSALYLCASSLAGGTNEKLFFGSGTQLSVL.

The chain has TRBV11-2 and TRBJ1-2, with a tentative D call TRBD1 (5 bases). Per germline, CDR1 SGHAT and CDR2 FQNNGV. The CDR3 contains 15 residues. Trimming took 3 bases from V and 1 from J, leaving 12 bases between them. The CDR3 coding sequence is TGTGCCAGCAGCTTCGCCTTGACAGATAACTATGGCTACACCTTC. Translating it yields CASSFALTDNYGYTF.

The V and J genes are TRBV6-5 and TRBJ2-7; TRBD1 is a possible D gene (5 bases). This CDR3 has 14 residues. V lost 2 bases and J lost 4, with 12 bases in between. CDR1 and CDR2 (germline): MNHEY, SVGAGI. CDR3 amino acids: CASSYTQGGYEQYF. The CDR3 DNA follows: TGTGCCAGCAGTTACACCCAGGGTGGATACGAGCAGTACTTC.

The chain recombines TRBV24-1 with TRBJ2-1; D is ambiguous. There are 15 residues in the CDR3. Germline CDR1 reads KGHDR; CDR2 reads SFDVKD. The V and J ends lost 0 bases and 7 bases respectively, with 12 bases between them. The CDR3 DNA reads TGTGCCACCAGTGATTTGCTGGCCGGTGGGAATGAGCAGTTCTTC. This codes for CATSDLLAGGNEQFF.

In regard to this clone: The same CDR3 can be traced to other DNA sequences in this sample. The chain couples TRBV30 to TRBJ2-7; no clear D. Trimming cost V 0 bases and J 0 bases, with 3 bases left between them. This CDR3 comprises 12 residues. Looked up from germline, CDR1 is GTSNPN and CDR2 is SVGIG (reference sequence). The CDR3 sequence: CAWSVPSYEQYF. CDR3 nucleotides: TGTGCCTGGAGTGTACCCTCCTACGAGCAGTACTTC.

Here the CDR3 DNA reads TGTGCCAGCAGTTCCCAGACAGGTGGCAATCAGCCCCAGCATTTT. Amino acids: CASSSQTGGNQPQHF. The chain employs TRBV6-2 or TRBV6-3 and TRBJ1-5; tentative D call: TRBD1 (6 bases). The CDR3 consists of 15 residues. V was trimmed by 4 bases and J by 2 bases, leaving 12 bases between them. CDR1 is MNHEY and CDR2 is SVGEGT in the germline V gene.

The chain employs TRBV7-9 and TRBJ2-5; 16 bases line up with TRBD2. This CDR3 has 14 residues. Germline values: CDR1 SEHNR, CDR2 FQNEAQ (reference sequence). Losses at the gene ends were 4 bases for V and 12 bases for J; bases not matched to a gene: 5. The CDR3 region has the DNA TGTGCCAGCAGCTCCTCCGGGACTAGCGGGGGGGAGTACTTC. Translation gives CASSSSGTSGGEYF.

The chain couples TRBV7-9 to TRBJ2-1; 9 positions agree with TRBD1. Germline values: CDR1 SEHNR, CDR2 FQNEAQ (reference sequence). V lost 5 bases and J lost 6; bases outside the gene matches: 8. The length of the CDR3 is 15 residues. The CDR3 sequence: CASSQRTGVGNEQFF. Here the CDR3 DNA reads TGTGCCAGCAGCCAACGGACAGGGGTAGGCAATGAGCAGTTCTTC.

The chain carries TRBV11-2 and TRBJ2-7; D gene ambiguous. V shed 4 bases and J shed 0 bases, with 10 bases lying between them. The CDR3 length is 14 residues. Germline V gene data show CDR1 as SGHAT and CDR2 as FQNNGV. The CDR3 DNA reads as TGTGCCAGCAGCTCATCGAGAAACTCCTACGAGCAGTACTTC. Its protein is CASSSSRNSYEQYF.

This clone appeared once. The V gene is TRBV2, the J gene TRBJ1-1, with 11 bases matching TRBD1. V was pared by 9 bases and J by 10 bases, with 10 bases of the junction left unmatched. The germline V gene has CDR1 SNHLY and CDR2 FYNNEI. This CDR3 is built from 13 residues. CDR3 in DNA: TGTGCCAGTTCGGGACAGGGGGTATCCAGAGCTTTCTTT. As protein: CASSGQGVSRAFF.

This clone has only one observation. The J gene is TRBJ2-3, the V gene TRBV7-2, with D possibly matching TRBD1 (7 bases). The CDR3 sequence is 16 residues long. CDR1 SGHTA and CDR2 FQGNSA come from the germline V gene. Trimming stripped 5 bases from V and 7 bases from J, with 22 bases between. The CDR3 is CASSGDWTGAQNTQYF. CDR3 sequence (DNA): TGTGCCAGCAGCGGGGACTGGACAGGAGCACAGAATACGCAGTATTTT. The full variable domain, its missing parts supplied by reference TRBV7-2 and TRBJ2-3, is GAGVSQSPSNKVTEKGKDVELRCDPISGHTALYWYRQSLGQGLEFLIYFQGNSAPDKSGLPSDRFSAERTGGSVSTLTIQRTQQEDSAVYLCASSGDWTGAQNTQYFGPGTRLTVL.

The CDR3 reads CASSSDLRDKNTEAFF. CDR3 DNA sequence: TGTGCCAGCAGCTCTGATCTCCGGGACAAGAACACTGAAGCTTTCTTT. This chain joins TRBV13 and TRBJ1-1; weak D call: TRBD1 (6 bases). Trimming shortened V by 4 bases and J by 1 base, and 16 bases separated the two germline ends. From germline, CDR1 is PRHDT and CDR2 FYEKMQ (reference sequence). CDR3 length equals 16 residues.

This chain links TRBV5-1 with TRBJ2-6; 7 bases align to TRBD2. The CDR3 has 16 residues. Germline V gives CDR1 SGHRS, CDR2 YFSETQ. Trimming at V came to 0 bases and at J to 2 bases, leaving 2 bases not matched to a gene. CDR3 sequence reads: CASSLAGGTGANVLTF. The CDR3 region has the DNA TGCGCCAGCAGCTTGGCCGGGGGGACTGGGGCCAACGTCCTGACTTTC.

V is TRBV7-8 and J is TRBJ2-3, with 7 bases that match TRBD1. With 5 bases clipped from V and 4 bases from J, the junction kept 6 bases outside the gene matches. From germline, CDR1 is SGHVS and CDR2 FQNEAQ. This CDR3 has 14 amino acids. Here the CDR3 reads CASSTPTGSDTQYF. CDR3 nucleotides: TGTGCCAGCAGCACCCCGACAGGGTCAGATACGCAGTATTTT. Full variable domain (remainder filled in from reference TRBV7-8 and TRBJ2-3): GAGVSQSPRYKVAKRGQDVALRCDPISGHVSLFWYQQALGQGPEFLTYFQNEAQLDKSGLPSDRFFAERPEGSVSTLKIQRTQQEDSAVYLCASSTPTGSDTQYFGPGTRLTVL.

The chain employs TRBV30 and TRBJ2-1; D gene uncertain. In germline, CDR1 is GTSNPN, CDR2 SVGIG (reference sequence). This CDR3 has 13 amino acids. The V and J ends lost 2 bases and 10 bases respectively, with 15 bases between them. CDR3 in DNA: TGTGCCTGGAGTCCCAAGATGGCGCACGAGCAGTTCTTC. Translating it yields CAWSPKMAHEQFF.

The V gene is TRBV24-1, the J gene TRBJ2-2; 11 nucleotides line up with TRBD2. The trim removed 3 bases at V and 2 bases at J, leaving 7 bases unmatched. Germline assignment: CDR1 KGHDR and CDR2 SFDVKD. The CDR3 contains 18 residues. The CDR3 nucleotides are TGTGCCACCAGTGATCAGCTAGCGGGGGGATTCAACACCGGGGAGCTGTTTTTT. Its translation: CATSDQLAGGFNTGELFF.